Shown below are 13 T cell receptor beta chains from a single sample sequenced in a study of T cell responses to AZD1222 COVID-19 vaccine. Some clones are missing from TCRdb's copy, which holds only in-frame ones; the method was immunoSEQ multiplex PCR. The sample includes 150,000 to 250,000 clones, about 93% of them seen just once. The sequencing used peripheral blood, collected 28 days after the second AZD1222 dose. These receptors originate from an adult who received the AZD1222 COVID-19 vaccine.

The CDR3 nucleotides read TGTGCCAGCAGCCCTGGGGGAACCTACAATGAGCAGTTCTTC. Encoded protein: CASSPGGTYNEQFF. V usage is TRBV3-1 (or the pseudogene TRBV3-2) and J usage is TRBJ2-1, with D possibly called TRBD1 or TRBD2 (5 bases each). CDR1 LGHDT and CDR2 YNNKEL come from the germline V gene (reference sequence). The CDR3 is 14 amino acids. V shed 4 bases and J shed 2 bases, with 9 bases lying between them.

CDR3 loop: CASSLTGTQSHF. The CDR3 region has the DNA TGTGCCAGCAGTTTAACGGGCACTCAATCCCATTTT. The rearrangement links TRBV12-3 or TRBV12-4 to TRBJ1-5, with no clear D. The CDR3 length is 12 residues. Trimming stripped 2 bases from V and 16 bases from J, with 15 bases between.

The rearrangement joins TRBV29-1 to TRBJ1-2; maybe TRBD1 (6 bases). The V end was cut by 7 bases, the J end by 5 bases, with 23 bases between. This CDR3 spans 15 amino acids. CDR1 and CDR2 from the germline V gene are SQVTM and ANQGSEA. The CDR3 here is CSASSGGGGYYGYTF. For the CDR3, the DNA is TGCAGCGCGTCCTCGGGCGGGGGCGGTTATTATGGCTACACCTTC.

The chain recombines TRBV3-1 (or the pseudogene TRBV3-2) with TRBJ2-1, with 9 bases that match TRBD2. The CDR3 is 16 residues long. With 4 bases clipped from V and 7 bases from J, the junction kept 11 bases outside the gene matches. CDR1 and CDR2 (germline): LGHDT, YNNKEL (reference sequence). CDR3 DNA sequence: TGTGCCAGCAGCCTCTCGGGACTAGCTAAGGGGAATGAGCAGTTCTTC. This sequence encodes CASSLSGLAKGNEQFF.

The chain links TRBV27 to TRBJ1-4, with 8 positions matching TRBD1. The J segment lost 0 bases and the V segment lost 6 bases, leaving 3 bases of the junction unmatched. This CDR3 is 15 amino acids long. Germline-derived CDR1 and CDR2 are MNHEY and SMNVEV (reference sequence). The CDR3 nucleotides are TGTGCCAGCAGAATACAGGGGGCAACTAATGAAAAACTGTTTTTT. The encoded protein is CASRIQGATNEKLFF.

The V and J genes are TRBV19 and TRBJ2-4; 10 nucleotides match TRBD2. V was pared by 5 bases and J by 1 base, with 5 bases of the junction left unmatched. The CDR3 is 16 residues long. Per the germline V gene, CDR1 is LNHDA and CDR2 is SQIVND (reference sequence). As DNA, the CDR3 is TGTGCCAGTAGTGTTCTAGCGGGAGTGGCCAAAAACATTCAGTACTTC. This codes for CASSVLAGVAKNIQYF.

The rearrangement uses TRBV6-1 and TRBJ2-7; possibly TRBD1 or TRBD2 for D (5 bases each). The germline CDR1 and CDR2 sequences are MNHNS and SASEGT. V dropped 4 bases and J dropped 3 bases, with 28 bases sitting between them. The CDR3 has 19 amino acids. CDR3 bases: TGTGCCAGCAGTGTTTTTACCTCCGCCGGGGCCGAATTTCGCTACGAGCAGTACTTC. Its protein is CASSVFTSAGAEFRYEQYF.

The chain links TRBV6-1 to TRBJ1-5; a possible D gene is TRBD1 (6 bases). CDR3 length: 13 amino acids. Deletions cut 2 bases from V and 6 bases from J, with 8 bases between. Per the germline V gene, CDR1 is MNHNS and CDR2 is SASEGT. CDR3 in DNA: TGTGCCAGCAGTGAAACAGGGCGTCAGCCCCAGCATTTT. This codes for CASSETGRQPQHF.

A single count supports this clone. The rearrangement links TRBV24-1 to TRBJ1-2; D call uncertain. V gave up 5 bases and J gave up 8 bases, with 14 bases separating them. The CDR3 spans 13 residues. The germline V gene encodes CDR1 KGHDR and CDR2 SFDVKD. CDR3 sequence (DNA): TGTGCCACCAGTGCCTACTTCTCGGGCGGCTACACCTTC. It encodes CATSAYFSGGYTF.

The V gene is TRBV5-5, the J gene TRBJ1-5, with D hard to call. V was clipped by 4 bases and J by 4 bases, with 12 bases between them. The germline V gene has CDR1 SGHKS and CDR2 YYEKEE (reference sequence). The CDR3 spans 14 residues. The CDR3 region has the DNA TGTGCCAGCAGCCCGGAGGCAGGTAATCAGCCCCAGCATTTT. Translation gives CASSPEAGNQPQHF.

This CDR3 is CASSHNTGQRTHLNTEAFF. In nucleotides, the CDR3 is TGTGCCAGCAGCCACAACACGGGACAGCGAACTCACCTGAACACTGAAGCTTTCTTT. V is TRBV2 and J is TRBJ1-1, with 7 bases matching TRBD1. CDR3 length: 19 amino acids. The junction had 19 bases not matched to a gene; V was cut back by 6 bases and J by 0 bases. CDR1 is SNHLY, CDR2 FYNNEI, per germline.

This chain joins TRBV15 and TRBJ1-4; no firm D call. The CDR3 sequence is 15 residues long. The V end was cut by 0 bases, the J end by 8 bases, with 13 bases between. The germline gives CDR1 LNHNV, CDR2 YYDKDF (reference sequence). CDR3 sequence (DNA): TGTGCCACCAGCAGAGATGTTGGGAGGAACGAAAAACTGTTTTTT. The encoded protein is CATSRDVGRNEKLFF.

The chain is built from TRBV11-2 and TRBJ1-4; D is undetermined. V lost 5 bases to trimming and J lost 4 bases, with 14 bases between them. The germline CDR1 and CDR2 sequences are SGHAT and FQNNGV. The CDR3 sequence is 15 residues long. The CDR3 DNA reads as TGTGCCAGCAGCGCCCGGTCGGGTGATAATGAAAAACTGTTTTTT. Protein sequence: CASSARSGDNEKLFF. Complete variable domain (other parts from reference TRBV11-2 and TRBJ1-4): EAGVAQSPRYKIIEKRQSVAFWCNPISGHATLYWYQQILGQGPKLLIQFQNNGVVDDSQLPKDRFSAERLKGVDSTLKIQPAKLEDSAVYLCASSARSGDNEKLFFGSGTQLSVL.